These 23 T cell receptor beta chains originate from one sample sequenced in a study of blood T cell repertoires in COVID-19 (dated by TCRdb to 2018 to 2020). Libraries were constructed by the immunoSEQ multiplex PCR assay. TCRdb mirrors the immuneACCESS table, restricted to in-frame sequences. Some clones are absent from its copies; in checked studies, under half trace to an unresolved V gene, and the reason for the others is unknown. In all, the sample holds over 100,000 clones, and around 84% of those were seen once. The ten biggest clones cover approximately 26% of the sample. The sequencing input was peripheral blood. The receptors derive from a man aged 55 to 70 with acute or convalescent COVID-19.

CDR3 coding DNA: TGCGCCAGCAGCCCCAGCGGGAGAAACACCGGGGAGCTGTTTTTT. Translation: CASSPSGRNTGELFF. This chain connects TRBV5-1 to TRBJ2-2; 8 bases map to TRBD2. CDR1 and CDR2 from the germline V gene are SGHRS and YFSETQ. V shed 4 bases, J shed 2 bases, and the junction held 4 bases outside the gene matches. The CDR3 runs 15 residues.

The rearrangement links TRBV6-2 or TRBV6-3 to TRBJ2-1; 13 positions agree with TRBD2. V trimming: 7 bases; J trimming: 6 bases; junction bases outside the gene matches: 9. Germline CDR1 is MNHEY and CDR2 is SVGEGT. This CDR3 spans 16 amino acids. The CDR3 region is CASTPRGLAGTNEQFF. The CDR3 nucleotides are TGTGCCAGCACCCCCAGGGGACTAGCGGGAACCAATGAGCAGTTCTTC.

This chain joins TRBV10-2 and TRBJ2-1; 10 bases match TRBD2. With 8 bases clipped from V and 7 bases from J, the junction kept 8 bases outside the gene matches. The CDR3 is 14 residues long. Germline V gene sequence: CDR1 WSHSY, CDR2 SAAADI. The CDR3 sequence is CASRPSGSKNEQFF. CDR3 bases: TGCGCCAGCCGCCCTAGCGGGAGTAAAAATGAGCAGTTCTTC.

This clone was seen only a few times. The genes are TRBV9 and TRBJ1-2; 7 nucleotides align to TRBD1. The CDR3 is made up of 13 amino acids. CDR1 is SGDLS and CDR2 is YYNGEE in the germline V gene. Trimming cost V 2 bases and J 7 bases; bases outside gene matches: 5. In DNA, the CDR3 is TGTGCCAGCAGCGTCGGACAGGTTACTGGCTACACCTTC. It codes for CASSVGQVTGYTF.

The V call is TRBV11-2, the J call TRBJ2-7; D not certain. Germline V CDR1 and CDR2: SGHAT, FQNNGV. Trimming took 4 bases from V and 4 from J, leaving 11 bases between them. The CDR3 sequence is 13 residues long. CDR3 nucleotide sequence: TGTGCCAGCAGCTCGCACCAACTTTACGAGCAGTACTTC. It specifies CASSSHQLYEQYF.

The chain combines TRBV7-9 with TRBJ2-1; 9 bases match TRBD1. CDR1 SEHNR and CDR2 FQNEAQ come from the germline V gene (reference sequence). The CDR3 runs 13 residues. Trimming at V came to 5 bases and at J to 8 bases, leaving 4 bases not matched to a gene. The CDR3 sequence: CASSRTGGDEQFF. In DNA, the CDR3 is TGTGCCAGCAGCCGTACAGGGGGCGATGAGCAGTTCTTC.

The J gene is TRBJ1-1, the V gene TRBV3-1 (or the pseudogene TRBV3-2); 8 nucleotides line up with TRBD1. Germline CDR1 LGHDT, CDR2 YNNKEL (reference sequence). The CDR3 totals 13 residues. Unmatched junction bases numbered 8, after V lost 8 bases and J lost 6 bases. The CDR3 loop reads CASRAGGEAEAFF. CDR3 in DNA: TGTGCCAGCCGGGCAGGGGGCGAGGCTGAAGCTTTCTTT.

DNA for the CDR3: TGTGCCAGCAGTACCAGGACTAGCGGGAGGGACGAGCAGTTCTTC. This translates into CASSTRTSGRDEQFF. V is TRBV2 and J is TRBJ2-1; 15 bases align to TRBD2. Germline V lookup: CDR1 SNHLY, CDR2 FYNNEI. With 5 bases clipped from V and 10 bases from J, the junction kept 6 bases outside the gene matches. The CDR3 extends over 15 amino acids.

This rearrangement joins TRBV7-8 to TRBJ2-7; 8 positions agree with TRBD1. V gave up 5 bases and J gave up 7 bases; unmatched junction bases: 13. Germline V CDR1 and CDR2: SGHVS, FQNEAQ. The CDR3 is 15 residues long. CDR3 in amino acids: CASSPRDRGAWEQYF. The CDR3 DNA is TGTGCCAGCAGCCCCCGTGACAGGGGAGCCTGGGAGCAGTACTTC.

The CDR3 DNA follows: TGCAGCGTGGCCCGGGACAGGAGCTACAATGAGCAGTTCTTC. This translates into CSVARDRSYNEQFF. The J gene is TRBJ2-1, the V gene TRBV29-1, with TRBD1 matching 8 bases. Per the germline V gene, CDR1 is SQVTM and CDR2 is ANQGSEA. The CDR3 is made up of 14 amino acids. With 6 bases clipped from V and 3 bases from J, the junction kept 7 bases outside the gene matches.

This clone was seen just once. The rearrangement joins TRBV14 to TRBJ2-2; 9 positions match TRBD1. The CDR3 sequence is 16 residues long. Germline values: CDR1 SGHDN, CDR2 FVKESK. With V trimmed by 4 bases and J by 4 bases, 7 bases remained unmatched. CDR3 nucleotide sequence: TGTGCCAGCAGCCGTCCGGGACAGGGTTTCACCGGGGAGCTGTTTTTT. Protein product: CASSRPGQGFTGELFF. Filled out from reference TRBV14 and TRBJ2-2, the complete variable domain reads EAGVTQFPSHSVIEKGQTVTLRCDPISGHDNLYWYRRVMGKEIKFLLHFVKESKQDESGMPNNRFLAERTGGTYSTLKVQPAELEDSGVYFCASSRPGQGFTGELFFGEGSRLTVL.

The rearrangement uses TRBV7-9 and TRBJ2-5; the D is unclear. CDR3 length: 14 amino acids. CDR1 and CDR2 (germline): SEHNR, FQNEAQ (reference sequence). V lost 1 base to trimming and J lost 2 bases, with 8 bases between them. DNA for the CDR3: TGTGCCAGCAGCTTAGGGAGATATCAAGAGACCCAGTACTTC. Protein product: CASSLGRYQETQYF. The full variable domain, its missing parts supplied by reference TRBV7-9 and TRBJ2-5, is DTGVSQNPRHKITKRGQNVTFRCDPISEHNRLYWYRQTLGQGPEFLTYFQNEAQLEKSRLLSDRFSAERPKGSFSTLEIQRTEQGDSAMYLCASSLGRYQETQYFGPGTRLLVL.

A single count supports this clone. The V and J genes are TRBV19 and TRBJ1-5; TRBD1 matches 9 bases. Germline V gene sequence: CDR1 LNHDA, CDR2 SQIVND (reference sequence). This CDR3 spans 15 amino acids. Trimming at V came to 5 bases and at J to 3 bases, leaving 5 bases not matched to a gene. The CDR3 loop reads CASSWGTGPNQPQHF. The CDR3, as DNA: TGTGCCAGTAGTTGGGGGACAGGGCCCAATCAGCCCCAGCATTTT.

The chain joins TRBV5-1 to TRBJ2-2, with D perhaps matching TRBD1 (6 bases). The CDR3 covers 15 residues. CDR1 and CDR2 from the germline V gene are SGHRS and YFSETQ. V was pared by 5 bases and J by 3 bases, with 14 bases between. The CDR3 here is CASRVPQGDTGELFF. DNA for the CDR3: TGCGCCAGCAGGGTTCCACAGGGCGACACCGGGGAGCTGTTTTTT.

The chain combines TRBV6-5 with TRBJ2-5; a possible D gene is TRBD2 (6 bases). CDR3 size: 12 residues. The V end was cut by 6 bases, the J end by 7 bases, with 12 bases between. Germline loops: CDR1 MNHEY, CDR2 SVGAGI. CDR3 DNA sequence: TGTGCCAGCAGCCGGGGAGGTGGGACCCAGTACTTC. Translation gives CASSRGGGTQYF.

The CDR3 bases are TGTGCCAGCAGCACCTTTGGAGGCTATGGCTACACCTTC. Protein sequence: CASSTFGGYGYTF. This sequence joins TRBV6-2 or TRBV6-3 and TRBJ1-2, with no clear D. V dropped 6 bases and J dropped 4 bases, with 12 bases sitting between them. Germline values: CDR1 MNHEY, CDR2 SVGEGT. The CDR3 loop spans 13 amino acids.

J is TRBJ1-3 and V is TRBV7-6; maybe TRBD1 (5 bases). This CDR3 has 16 residues. The germline V gene encodes CDR1 SGHVS and CDR2 FNYEAQ. V lost 2 bases to trimming and J lost 4 bases, with 15 bases between them. CDR3 DNA sequence: TGTGCCAGCAGCTTACTGGGCAGGGTAGGAGGAAACACCATATATTTT. The encoded protein is CASSLLGRVGGNTIYF.

This chain joins TRBV7-9 and TRBJ2-7, with TRBD2 matching over 7 bases. This CDR3 is 13 amino acids long. J was trimmed by 6 bases and V by 8 bases; bases with no gene match: 10. Germline CDR1 and CDR2: SEHNR and FQNEAQ (reference sequence). The CDR3 DNA reads TGTGCCAGCGGAACTGCGGGAGAGGTCGAGCAGTACTTC. This gives the protein CASGTAGEVEQYF.

This chain connects TRBV7-2 to TRBJ2-7; 12 bases are shared with TRBD2. The V gene end was trimmed by 1 base and the J gene end by 2 bases; junction bases not matched to a gene: 3. The CDR3 length is 16 residues. In germline, CDR1 is SGHTA, CDR2 FQGNSA. The CDR3 region has the DNA TGTGCCAGCAGCTTAGGGTCTAGCGGGAGGGCCTACGAGCAGTACGTC. It is translated as CASSLGSSGRAYEQYV.

The chain carries TRBV5-1 and TRBJ1-2, with 10 bases matching TRBD1. Germline lookup yields CDR1 SGHRS and CDR2 YFSETQ. CDR3 size: 15 residues. With 4 bases clipped from V and 5 bases from J, the junction kept 8 bases outside the gene matches. This chain's CDR3 is CASSGDRGSIYGYTF. DNA for the CDR3: TGCGCCAGCAGCGGGGACAGGGGATCCATATATGGCTACACCTTC.

The chain is built from TRBV28 and TRBJ1-1; a possible D gene is TRBD1 (6 bases). Germline CDR1 is MDHEN and CDR2 is SYDVKM. There are 16 residues in the CDR3. V was trimmed by 3 bases and J by 1 base, leaving 15 bases between them. CDR3 coding DNA: TGTGCCAGCAGTTTCCGGGGGGCGTGGACGAACACTGAAGCTTTCTTT. It codes for CASSFRGAWTNTEAFF.

This clone was seen more than once but under ten times. This chain joins TRBV5-1 and TRBJ2-5; the D gene is possibly TRBD2 (6 bases). V shed 2 bases and J shed 1 base, with 9 bases lying between them. The V gene's germline CDR1 is SGHRS and CDR2 YFSETQ. The CDR3 is 14 amino acids. CDR3 coding DNA: TGCGCCAGCAGCTTAGGGAGGCGCCAAGAGACCCAGTACTTC. Encoded protein: CASSLGRRQETQYF.

This clone was found a few times. The chain joins TRBV29-1 to TRBJ2-7, with 11 bases that match TRBD2. The trim removed 7 bases at V and 4 bases at J, leaving 6 bases unmatched. Germline CDR1 and CDR2: SQVTM and ANQGSEA. CDR3 length: 13 amino acids. In nucleotides, the CDR3 is TGCAGCGCCCGTAGCGGGAGGGCTTACGAGCAGTACTTC. Amino acid sequence: CSARSGRAYEQYF.